These 18 T cell receptor beta chains came from one sample sequenced in a study of blood T cell repertoires in COVID-19. Libraries were prepared by immunoSEQ multiplex PCR; TCRdb keeps only in-frame clonotypes and omits some of them. The sample includes 88,000 or so clones, about four fifths of them seen just once. Sequenced material: peripheral blood. All receptors derive from a human donor in a cohort sampled during active COVID-19.

The gene calls are TRBV4-1 and TRBJ1-5, with D unresolved. The germline V gene encodes CDR1 MGHRA and CDR2 YSYEKL. The CDR3 totals 13 residues. Deletions cut 4 bases from V and 4 bases from J, with 8 bases between. The CDR3 coding sequence is TGCGCCAGCAGCCCGTACGGGAATCAGCCCCAGCATTTT. Translation gives CASSPYGNQPQHF.

The genes are TRBV7-2 and TRBJ2-7; TRBD1 matches 9 bases. Germline assignment: CDR1 SGHTA and CDR2 FQGNSA. V was clipped by 4 bases and J by 7 bases; unmatched bases: 2. The CDR3 sequence is 12 residues long. The CDR3, as DNA: TGTGCCAGCAGCTCCGGACAGGGGGAGCAGTACTTC. Its translation: CASSSGQGEQYF.

The chain joins TRBV5-6 to TRBJ2-1, with a possible D match to TRBD2 (6 bases). Trimming removed 4 bases at V and 10 bases at J, with 12 bases between. This CDR3 contains 12 residues. Germline V gives CDR1 SGHDT, CDR2 YYEEEE. The CDR3 DNA is TGTGCCAGCAGCCCCCAGGGAGGAGAGCAGTTCTTC. It yields the protein CASSPQGGEQFF.

This clone occurred once. This rearrangement joins TRBV3-1 (or the pseudogene TRBV3-2) to TRBJ2-5, with D possibly TRBD1 on 6 matching bases. The CDR3 has 16 residues. Germline CDR1 LGHDT, CDR2 YNNKEL (reference sequence). Trimming took 4 bases from V and 4 from J, leaving 19 bases between them. The CDR3 here is CASSPVSQGNSETQYF. In DNA, the CDR3 is TGTGCCAGCAGCCCTGTGTCTCAGGGGAACTCAGAGACCCAGTACTTC.

V gene TRBV4-1 combines with J gene TRBJ2-5; 14 nucleotides line up with TRBD2. V shed 4 bases and J 4 bases; nucleotides not matched to a gene: 2. CDR1 is MGHRA, CDR2 YSYEKL, per germline. The CDR3 runs 15 residues. The CDR3 coding sequence is TGCGCCAGCAGCCCCGGGACTAGCGGGAGAGAGACCCAGTACTTC. It is translated as CASSPGTSGRETQYF.

This sequence joins TRBV3-1 (or the pseudogene TRBV3-2) and TRBJ2-5; no firm D call. The CDR3 consists of 14 residues. The V and J ends lost 0 bases and 1 base respectively, with 6 bases between them. Looked up from germline, CDR1 is LGHDT and CDR2 is YNNKEL (reference sequence). CDR3 region: CASSQEAGQETQYF. DNA for the CDR3: TGTGCCAGCAGCCAAGAAGCAGGCCAAGAGACCCAGTACTTC.

This chain uses TRBV19 with TRBJ1-1; maybe TRBD1 (6 bases). Per germline, CDR1 LNHDA and CDR2 SQIVND (reference sequence). V was shortened by 6 bases and J by 1 base, with 18 bases between the two germline ends. This CDR3 has 16 residues. The CDR3 DNA follows: TGTGCCAGTAGCCGCCTCCCCGGACAGTCGAACACTGAAGCTTTCTTT. This gives the protein CASSRLPGQSNTEAFF.

The chain combines TRBV4-2 with TRBJ2-5; 14 nucleotides align to TRBD2. The length of the CDR3 is 16 residues. The germline V gene encodes CDR1 LGHNA and CDR2 YNFKEQ. Germline trimming cut 6 bases from V and 3 bases from J; bases unmatched to any gene: 6. CDR3 coding DNA: TGTGCCAGCAGGCCCGGGACTAGCGGGAGTGAAGAGACCCAGTACTTC. Amino acids: CASRPGTSGSEETQYF.

The chain recombines TRBV27 with TRBJ2-1; tentative D call: TRBD2 (6 bases). The CDR3 is 15 residues long. V lost 1 base and J lost 9, with 16 bases in between. The V gene's germline CDR1 is MNHEY and CDR2 SMNVEV (reference sequence). CDR3: CASSLLAVLRGEQFF. The CDR3 region has the DNA TGTGCCAGCAGTTTATTAGCGGTCCTACGGGGTGAGCAGTTCTTC.

This clone has more than one count but fewer than ten. The CDR3 spells CASSFRQGAAYEQYF. CDR3 bases: TGTGCCAGCAGTTTCCGACAGGGGGCGGCGTACGAGCAGTACTTC. The chain couples TRBV27 to TRBJ2-7, with TRBD1 matching over 10 bases. The V segment lost 3 bases and the J segment 4 bases; nucleotides outside the gene matches: 6. The CDR3 is 15 amino acids. CDR1 MNHEY and CDR2 SMNVEV come from the germline V gene (reference sequence).

The chain joins TRBV2 to TRBJ2-1; 7 positions agree with TRBD2. This CDR3 is built from 15 residues. The germline V gene encodes CDR1 SNHLY and CDR2 FYNNEI. V gave up 5 bases and J gave up 6 bases; unmatched junction bases: 10. CDR3: CASSPDSGFSNEQFF. In nucleotides, the CDR3 is TGTGCCAGCAGTCCAGATAGCGGGTTCAGCAATGAGCAGTTCTTC. The variable domain in full, with the rest retrieved from reference TRBV2 and TRBJ2-1, is EPEVTQTPSHQVTQMGQEVILRCVPISNHLYFYWYRQILGQKVEFLVSFYNNEISEKSEIFDDQFSVERPDGSNFTLKIRSTKLEDSAMYFCASSPDSGFSNEQFFGPGTRLTVL.

The chain uses TRBV27 and TRBJ2-2, with 8 bases aligning to TRBD1. J lost 7 bases, V lost 5 bases, and 12 bases had no gene match. CDR3 size: 16 residues. Per germline, CDR1 MNHEY and CDR2 SMNVEV (reference sequence). CDR3 sequence (DNA): TGTGCCAGCAGTCAAACCGGGACAGGTATTAACGGGGAGCTGTTTTTT. The encoded protein is CASSQTGTGINGELFF.

The chain links TRBV5-4 to TRBJ2-7, with 7 bases lining up with TRBD1. The germline V gene has CDR1 SGHNT and CDR2 YYREEE (reference sequence). The CDR3 is 12 residues long. J was trimmed by 6 bases and V by 1 base; bases with no gene match: 1. CDR3 sequence (DNA): TGTGCCAGCAGCTTGTACAGGGGCGAGCAGTACTTC. Translated, it gives CASSLYRGEQYF. Full variable domain (rest looked up from reference TRBV5-4 and TRBJ2-7): ETGVTQSPTHLIKTRGQQVTLRCSSQSGHNTVSWYQQALGQGPQFIFQYYREEENGRGNFPPRFSGLQFPNYSSELNVNALELDDSALYLCASSLYRGEQYFGPGTRLTVT.

V usage is TRBV11-1 and J usage is TRBJ1-5; 7 bases line up with TRBD1. Germline assignment: CDR1 SGHAT and CDR2 FQDESV (reference sequence). The CDR3 totals 13 residues. V was pared by 5 bases and J by 5 bases, with 3 bases of the junction left unmatched. The CDR3 loop reads CASSLRGDQPQHF. DNA for the CDR3: TGTGCCAGCAGCCTCAGGGGGGATCAGCCCCAGCATTTT.

The chain has TRBV3-1 (or the pseudogene TRBV3-2) and TRBJ2-2; 9 nucleotides agree with TRBD1. Germline CDR1 reads LGHDT; CDR2 reads YNNKEL (reference sequence). Trimming at V came to 1 base and at J to 3 bases, leaving 9 bases not matched to a gene. There are 18 residues in the CDR3. The CDR3 reads CASSQGWKDRGDTGELFF. In nucleotides, the CDR3 is TGTGCCAGCAGCCAAGGGTGGAAGGACAGGGGTGACACCGGGGAGCTGTTTTTT.

This clone was picked up one time. This chain connects TRBV12-3 or TRBV12-4 to TRBJ2-5; D is unclear. The CDR3 consists of 11 residues. V lost 6 bases, J lost 9 bases, and 11 bases lay in between. The CDR3 DNA sequence: TGTGCCAGCAGCTTTAGTGGAGCCCAGTACTTC. Amino acid sequence: CASSFSGAQYF.

This clone was counted at least ten times. The gene calls are TRBV19 and TRBJ1-6; D not certain. Germline loops: CDR1 LNHDA, CDR2 SQIVND (reference sequence). V was cut by 3 bases and J by 9 bases, with 12 bases left in between. The CDR3 is 14 amino acids. Here the CDR3 reads CASSMDGVGSPLHF. The CDR3 coding sequence is TGTGCCAGTAGTATGGACGGGGTTGGTTCACCCCTCCACTTT.

The chain employs TRBV5-1 and TRBJ2-3; 7 bases match TRBD1. This CDR3 comprises 14 residues. Unmatched junction bases numbered 2, after V lost 0 bases and J lost 4 bases. CDR1 is SGHRS and CDR2 is YFSETQ in the germline V gene. The CDR3 DNA is TGCGCCAGCAGCTTGGGTACAGGGGCAGATACGCAGTATTTT. Protein sequence: CASSLGTGADTQYF.